This TCR beta chain emerged from a study of cytomegalovirus exposure and HLA in healthy donors. Study-level findings and limits: Analysis was performed later, and it showed HLA-associated TCR beta chains to be more clonally expanded than equally common others.

The primer mix had 60 Vbeta and 13 Jbeta primers. Only in-frame clones appear in the TCRdb table, and some are missing; sequencing was by immunoSEQ multiplex PCR. This sample has approximately 79,000 clones; 60% to 85% occur once, and the top ten carry 5.5%. This clone was counted a few times. Its antigen remains unknown. Germline V gives CDR1 SGHNT, CDR2 YYREEE (reference sequence). Trimming stripped 3 bases from V and 6 bases from J, with 15 bases between. The CDR3 is 14 residues long. Sequencing was carried out using PBMCs. The rearrangement links TRBV5-4 to TRBJ1-1; D ambiguous. The TCR was taken from a male donor in good health and CMV-seropositive. DNA of the CDR3: TGTGCCAGCAGCTACCGTGGGAGATCACCTGAAGCTTTCTTT. Protein sequence: CASSYRGRSPEAFF.